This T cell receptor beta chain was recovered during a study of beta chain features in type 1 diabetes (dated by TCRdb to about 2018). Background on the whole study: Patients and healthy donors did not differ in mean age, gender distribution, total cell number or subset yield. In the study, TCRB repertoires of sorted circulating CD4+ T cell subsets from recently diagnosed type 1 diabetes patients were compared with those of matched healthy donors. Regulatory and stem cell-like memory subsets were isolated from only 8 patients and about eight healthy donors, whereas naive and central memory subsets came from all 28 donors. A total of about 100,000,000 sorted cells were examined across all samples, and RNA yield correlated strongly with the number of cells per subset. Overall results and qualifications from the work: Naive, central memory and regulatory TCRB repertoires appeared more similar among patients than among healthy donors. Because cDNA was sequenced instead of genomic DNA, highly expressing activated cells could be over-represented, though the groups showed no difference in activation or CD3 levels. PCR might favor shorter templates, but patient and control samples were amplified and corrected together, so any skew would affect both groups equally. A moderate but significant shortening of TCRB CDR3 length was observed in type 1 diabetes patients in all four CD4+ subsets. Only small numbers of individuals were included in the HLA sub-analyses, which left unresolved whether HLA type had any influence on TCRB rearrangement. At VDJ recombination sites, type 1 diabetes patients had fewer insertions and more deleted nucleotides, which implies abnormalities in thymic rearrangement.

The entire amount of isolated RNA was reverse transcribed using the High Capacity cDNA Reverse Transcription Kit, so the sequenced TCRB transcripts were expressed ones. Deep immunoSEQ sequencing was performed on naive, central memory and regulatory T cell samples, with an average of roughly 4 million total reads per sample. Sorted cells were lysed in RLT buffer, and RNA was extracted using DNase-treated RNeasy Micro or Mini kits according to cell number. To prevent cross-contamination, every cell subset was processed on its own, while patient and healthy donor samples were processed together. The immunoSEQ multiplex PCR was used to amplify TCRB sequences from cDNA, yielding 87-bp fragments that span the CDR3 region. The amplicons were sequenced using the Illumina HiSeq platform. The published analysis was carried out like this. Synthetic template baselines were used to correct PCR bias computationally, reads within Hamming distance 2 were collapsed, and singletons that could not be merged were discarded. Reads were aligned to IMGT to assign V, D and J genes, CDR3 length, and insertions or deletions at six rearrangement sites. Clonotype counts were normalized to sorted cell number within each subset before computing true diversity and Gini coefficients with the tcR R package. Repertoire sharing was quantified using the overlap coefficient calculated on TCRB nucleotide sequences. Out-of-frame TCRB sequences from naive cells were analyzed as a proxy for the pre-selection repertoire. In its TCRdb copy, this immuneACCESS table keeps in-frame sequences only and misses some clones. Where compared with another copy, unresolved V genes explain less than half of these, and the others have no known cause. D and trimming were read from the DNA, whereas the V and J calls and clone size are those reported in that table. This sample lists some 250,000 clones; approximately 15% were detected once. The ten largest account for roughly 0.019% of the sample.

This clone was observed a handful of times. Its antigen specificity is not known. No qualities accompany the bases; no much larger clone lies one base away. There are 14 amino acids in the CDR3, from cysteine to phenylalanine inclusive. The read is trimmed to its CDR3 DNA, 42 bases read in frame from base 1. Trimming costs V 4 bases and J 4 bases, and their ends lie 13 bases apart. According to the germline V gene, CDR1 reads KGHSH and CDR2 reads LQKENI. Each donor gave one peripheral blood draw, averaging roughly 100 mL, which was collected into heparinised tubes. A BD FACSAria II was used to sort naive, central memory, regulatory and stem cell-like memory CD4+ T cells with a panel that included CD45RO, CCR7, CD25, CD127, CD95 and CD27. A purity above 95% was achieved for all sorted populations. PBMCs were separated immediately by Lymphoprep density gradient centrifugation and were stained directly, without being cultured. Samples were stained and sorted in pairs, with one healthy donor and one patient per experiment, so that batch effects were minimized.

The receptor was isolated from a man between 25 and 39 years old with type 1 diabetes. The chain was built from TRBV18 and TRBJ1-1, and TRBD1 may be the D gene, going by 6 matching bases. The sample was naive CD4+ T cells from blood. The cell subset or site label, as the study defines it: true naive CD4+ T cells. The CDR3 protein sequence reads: CASSLTTGSTEAFF. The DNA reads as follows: TGTGCCAGCTCACTTACCACAGGGAGCACTGAAGCTTTCTTT.